This T cell receptor beta chain was obtained from a study of cytomegalovirus exposure and HLA in healthy donors. General study findings and limits: Association with HLA alleles at 0.05 false discovery rate was found for 16,951 TCR beta sequences in a later analysis. In a later analysis, V- and J-gene trimming of beta chains associated with a DCLRE1C missense variant, replicated independently. Later, an analysis found that common viral pathogens appeared to be linked with several of the most significant clusters.

Primers: 60 Vbeta forward and 13 Jbeta reverse. Produced via immunoSEQ multiplex PCR; TCRdb's table is partial and in-frame only. The sample shows over 140,000 clones, approximately 82% of them seen only once. On this clone: Antigen unknown.

This receptor was obtained from a man aged 25 to 40 in good health and CMV-seropositive. Material: PBMCs.

The CDR3 reads CSVEVTGEGNQPQHF. Here the CDR3 DNA reads TGCAGCGTTGAAGTTACAGGGGAGGGCAATCAGCCCCAGCATTTT. This rearrangement joins TRBV29-1 to TRBJ1-5; 7 bases map to TRBD1. The CDR3 totals 15 residues. Germline V gene sequence: CDR1 SQVTM, CDR2 ANQGSEA. V was pared by 1 base and J by 2 bases, with 5 bases of the junction left unmatched.